This T cell receptor beta chain was recorded in a study of blood T cell repertoires in COVID-19. About the study: Collection of acute and convalescent COVID-19 samples took place in the United States, Italy and Spain.

This clone was counted a single time. The table came from immunoSEQ multiplex PCR; TCRdb's copy has only in-frame clones and leaves some out. The sample yields about 130,000 clones, about nine tenths seen once. V trimming: 0 bases; J trimming: 6 bases; junction bases outside the gene matches: 3. The CDR3 contains 15 residues. Germline values: CDR1 SGHTA, CDR2 FQGTGA. The receptor was derived from a man aged 55 to 69 with COVID-19, enrolled during active disease. Sequenced: peripheral blood. The genes are TRBV7-3 and TRBJ2-1; the match to TRBD1 covers 9 bases. The CDR3: CASSLTGQGFNEQFF. The CDR3 coding sequence is TGTGCCAGCAGCTTAACAGGACAGGGGTTCAATGAGCAGTTCTTC. Full variable domain (remainder filled in from reference TRBV7-3 and TRBJ2-1): GAGVSQTPSNKVTEKGKYVELRCDPISGHTALYWYRQSLGQGPEFLIYFQGTGAADDSGLPNDRFFAVRPEGSVSTLKIQRTERGDSAVYLCASSLTGQGFNEQFFGPGTRLTVL.